This T cell receptor (beta chain) was identified during a study of blood T cell repertoires in COVID-19. Looking at the study overall: COVID-19 samples from acute and convalescent phases originated in the United States, Italy and Spain. The analysed material was cDNA or gDNA that came from T cells, B-cell-depleted T cells, or PBMCs.

V lost 6 bases, J lost 0 bases, and 11 bases lay in between. The CDR3 is 14 amino acids. Germline CDR1 and CDR2: MDHEN and SYDVKM. The repertoire was sequenced with immunoSEQ multiplex PCR; TCRdb's copy has only in-frame clones and lacks some. Seen here are some 110,000 clones, around 85% observed once, and the top ten hold more than 3%. Sequencing was done on a sample of peripheral blood. This TCR was sampled from a woman at least 80 years old with active or convalescent COVID-19. The gene calls are TRBV28 and TRBJ1-1; D may be TRBD1 (5 bases). This chain's CDR3 is CASSSKGLNTEAFF. In DNA form, the CDR3 reads TGTGCCAGCAGCTCAAAGGGGTTGAACACTGAAGCTTTCTTT.